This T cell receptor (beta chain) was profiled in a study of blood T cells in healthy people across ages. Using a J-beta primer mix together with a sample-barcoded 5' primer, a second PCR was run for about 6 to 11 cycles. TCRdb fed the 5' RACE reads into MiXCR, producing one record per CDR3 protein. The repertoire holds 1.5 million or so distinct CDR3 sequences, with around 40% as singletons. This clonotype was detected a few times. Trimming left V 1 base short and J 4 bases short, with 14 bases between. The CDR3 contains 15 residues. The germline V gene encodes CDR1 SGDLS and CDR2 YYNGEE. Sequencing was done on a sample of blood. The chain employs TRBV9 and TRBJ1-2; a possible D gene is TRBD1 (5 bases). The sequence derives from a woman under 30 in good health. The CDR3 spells CASSVIDRDVYGYTF. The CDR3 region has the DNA TGTGCCAGCAGCGTAATCGATCGGGACGTCTATGGCTACACCTTC.